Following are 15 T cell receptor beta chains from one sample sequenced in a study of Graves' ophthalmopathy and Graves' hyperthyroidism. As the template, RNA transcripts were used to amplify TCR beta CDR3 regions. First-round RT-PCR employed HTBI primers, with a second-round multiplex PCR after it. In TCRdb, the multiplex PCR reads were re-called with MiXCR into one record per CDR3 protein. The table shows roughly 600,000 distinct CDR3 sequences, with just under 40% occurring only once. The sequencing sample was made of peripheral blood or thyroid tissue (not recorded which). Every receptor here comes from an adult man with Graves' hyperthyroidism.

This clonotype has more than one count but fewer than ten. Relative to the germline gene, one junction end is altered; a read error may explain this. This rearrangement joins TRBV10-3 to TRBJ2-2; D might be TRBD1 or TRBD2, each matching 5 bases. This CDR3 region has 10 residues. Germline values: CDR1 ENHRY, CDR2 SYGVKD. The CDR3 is CAISVGTALF. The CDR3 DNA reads TGTGCCATCAGTGTGGGGACGGCACTTTTT.

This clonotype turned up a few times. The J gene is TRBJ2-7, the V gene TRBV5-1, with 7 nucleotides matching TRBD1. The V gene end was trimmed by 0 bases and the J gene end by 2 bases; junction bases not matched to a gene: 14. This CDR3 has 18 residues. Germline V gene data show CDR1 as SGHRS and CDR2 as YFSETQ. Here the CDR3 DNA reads TGCGCCAGCAGCTTGGATGGCAGGGGGACCGCAAGGACCTACGAGCAGTACTTC. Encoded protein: CASSLDGRGTARTYEQYF.

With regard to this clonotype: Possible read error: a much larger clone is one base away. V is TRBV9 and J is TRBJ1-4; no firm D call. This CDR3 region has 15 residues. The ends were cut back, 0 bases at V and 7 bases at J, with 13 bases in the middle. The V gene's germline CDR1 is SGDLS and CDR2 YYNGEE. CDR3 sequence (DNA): TGTGCCAGCAGCGTAGGTTCTTCGCTGGCTGAAAAACTGTTTTTT. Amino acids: CASSVGSSLAEKLFF.

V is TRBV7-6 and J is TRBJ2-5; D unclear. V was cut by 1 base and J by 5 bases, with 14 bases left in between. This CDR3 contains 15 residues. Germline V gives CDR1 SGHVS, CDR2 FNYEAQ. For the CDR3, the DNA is TGTGCCAGCAGCTTAGGGTATGGCTCTGGGGAGACCCAGTACTTC. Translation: CASSLGYGSGETQYF.

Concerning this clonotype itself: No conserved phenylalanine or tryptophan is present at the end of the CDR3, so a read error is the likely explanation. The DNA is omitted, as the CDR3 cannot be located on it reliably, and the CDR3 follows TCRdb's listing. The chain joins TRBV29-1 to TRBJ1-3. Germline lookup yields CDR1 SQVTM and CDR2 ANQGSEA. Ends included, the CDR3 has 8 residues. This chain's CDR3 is CSVEGLLA.

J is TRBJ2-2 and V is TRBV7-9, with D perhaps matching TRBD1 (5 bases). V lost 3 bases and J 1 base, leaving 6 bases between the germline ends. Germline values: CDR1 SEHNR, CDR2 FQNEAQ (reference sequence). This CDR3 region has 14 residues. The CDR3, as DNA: TGTGCCAGCAGCTTCGACAGGAACACCGGGGAGCTGTTTTTT. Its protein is CASSFDRNTGELFF.

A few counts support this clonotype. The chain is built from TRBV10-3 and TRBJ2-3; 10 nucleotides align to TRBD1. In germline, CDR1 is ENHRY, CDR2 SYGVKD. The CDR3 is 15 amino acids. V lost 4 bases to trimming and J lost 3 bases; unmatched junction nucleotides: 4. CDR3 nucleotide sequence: TGTGCCATCAGTGGCGGACAGGGGGTGACAGATACGCAGTATTTT. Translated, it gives CAISGGQGVTDTQYF.

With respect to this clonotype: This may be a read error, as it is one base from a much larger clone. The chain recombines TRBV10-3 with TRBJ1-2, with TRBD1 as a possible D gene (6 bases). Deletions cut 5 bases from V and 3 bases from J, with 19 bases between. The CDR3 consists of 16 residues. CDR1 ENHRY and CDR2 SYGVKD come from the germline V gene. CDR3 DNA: TGTGCCATCAGTTACGGAACAGGCGAGGGGGACTATGGCTACACCTTC. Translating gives CAISYGTGEGDYGYTF.

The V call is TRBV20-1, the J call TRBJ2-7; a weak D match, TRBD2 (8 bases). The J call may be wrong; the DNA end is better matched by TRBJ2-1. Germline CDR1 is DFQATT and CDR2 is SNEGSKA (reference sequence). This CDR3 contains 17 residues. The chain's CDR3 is CSARLDRVGILAGEQFF. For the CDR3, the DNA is TGCAGTGCTAGACTAGACAGGGTCGGCATCCTAGCGGGTGAGCAGTTCTTC.

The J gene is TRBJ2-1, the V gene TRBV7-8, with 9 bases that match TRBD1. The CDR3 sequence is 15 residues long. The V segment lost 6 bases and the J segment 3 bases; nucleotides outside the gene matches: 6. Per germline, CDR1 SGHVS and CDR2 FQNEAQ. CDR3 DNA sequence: TGTGCCAGCAGGTTTTGGGGACAGGGCTACAATGAGCAGTTCTTC. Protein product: CASRFWGQGYNEQFF.

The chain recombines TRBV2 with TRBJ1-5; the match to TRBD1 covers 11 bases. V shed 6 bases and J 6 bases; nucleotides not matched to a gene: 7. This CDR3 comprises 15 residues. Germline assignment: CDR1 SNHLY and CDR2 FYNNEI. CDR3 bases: TGTGCCAGCAGGGAGAGGACAGGGGGCACTCAGCCCCAGCATTTT. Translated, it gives CASRERTGGTQPQHF.

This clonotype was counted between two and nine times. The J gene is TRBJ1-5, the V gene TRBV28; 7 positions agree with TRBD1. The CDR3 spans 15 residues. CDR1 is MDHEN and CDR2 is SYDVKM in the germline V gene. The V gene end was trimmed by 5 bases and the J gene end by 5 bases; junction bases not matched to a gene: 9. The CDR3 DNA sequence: TGTGCCAGCAGTCTACTAGGGGGCACGGATCAGCCCCAGCATTTT. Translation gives CASSLLGGTDQPQHF.

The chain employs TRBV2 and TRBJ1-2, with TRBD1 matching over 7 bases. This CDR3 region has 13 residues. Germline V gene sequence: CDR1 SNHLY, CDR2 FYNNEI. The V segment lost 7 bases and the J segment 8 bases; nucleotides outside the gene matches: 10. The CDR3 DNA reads TGTGCCAGCAAAGACAGGGTGGCGAACGGCTACACCTTC. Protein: CASKDRVANGYTF.

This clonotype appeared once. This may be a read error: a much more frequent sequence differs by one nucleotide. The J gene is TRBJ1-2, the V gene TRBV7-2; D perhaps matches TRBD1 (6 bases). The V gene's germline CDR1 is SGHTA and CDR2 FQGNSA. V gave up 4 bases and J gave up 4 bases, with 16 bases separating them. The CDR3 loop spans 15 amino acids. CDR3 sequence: CASSSTQGKSYGYTF. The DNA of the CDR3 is TGTGCCAGCAGCTCAACACAGGGAAAAAGCTATGGCTACACCTTC.

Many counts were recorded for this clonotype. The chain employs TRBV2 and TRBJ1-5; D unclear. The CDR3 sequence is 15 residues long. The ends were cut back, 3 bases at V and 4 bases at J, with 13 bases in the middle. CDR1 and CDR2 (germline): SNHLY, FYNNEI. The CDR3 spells CASSEEQAINQPQHF. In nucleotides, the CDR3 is TGTGCCAGCAGTGAGGAGCAGGCCATTAATCAGCCCCAGCATTTT.